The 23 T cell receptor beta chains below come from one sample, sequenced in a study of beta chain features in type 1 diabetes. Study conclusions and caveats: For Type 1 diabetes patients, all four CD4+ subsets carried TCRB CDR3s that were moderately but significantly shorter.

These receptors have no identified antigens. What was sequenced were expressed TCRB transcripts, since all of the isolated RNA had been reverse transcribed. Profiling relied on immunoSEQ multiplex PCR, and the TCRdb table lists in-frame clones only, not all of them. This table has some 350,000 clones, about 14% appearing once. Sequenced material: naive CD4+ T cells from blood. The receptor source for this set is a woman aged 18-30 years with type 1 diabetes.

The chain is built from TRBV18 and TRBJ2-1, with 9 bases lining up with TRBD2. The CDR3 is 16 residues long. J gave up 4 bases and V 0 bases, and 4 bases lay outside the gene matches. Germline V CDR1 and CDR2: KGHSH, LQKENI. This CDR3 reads CASSPPTSGVYNEQFF. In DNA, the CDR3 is TGTGCCAGCTCACCACCGACTAGCGGAGTATACAATGAGCAGTTCTTC.

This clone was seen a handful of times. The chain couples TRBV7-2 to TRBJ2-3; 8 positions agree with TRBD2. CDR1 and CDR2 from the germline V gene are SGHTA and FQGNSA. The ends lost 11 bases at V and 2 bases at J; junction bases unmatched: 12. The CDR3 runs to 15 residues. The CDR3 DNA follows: TGTGCCGGGGGCGGGAGGACCGGTGACACAGATACGCAGTATTTT. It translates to CAGGGRTGDTDTQYF.

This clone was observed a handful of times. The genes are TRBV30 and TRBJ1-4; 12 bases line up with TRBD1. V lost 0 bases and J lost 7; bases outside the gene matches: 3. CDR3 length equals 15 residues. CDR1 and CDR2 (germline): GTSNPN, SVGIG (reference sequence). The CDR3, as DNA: TGTGCCTGGAGTGTGGGGACAGGGGGCGGTGAAAAACTGTTTTTT. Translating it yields CAWSVGTGGGEKLFF.

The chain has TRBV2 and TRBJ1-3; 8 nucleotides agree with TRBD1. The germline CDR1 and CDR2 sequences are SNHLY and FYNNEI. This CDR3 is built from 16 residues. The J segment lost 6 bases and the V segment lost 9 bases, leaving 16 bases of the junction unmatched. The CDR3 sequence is CASSGRGQATANTIYF. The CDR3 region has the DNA TGTGCCAGTTCGGGCCGGGGACAGGCTACGGCAAACACCATATATTTT.

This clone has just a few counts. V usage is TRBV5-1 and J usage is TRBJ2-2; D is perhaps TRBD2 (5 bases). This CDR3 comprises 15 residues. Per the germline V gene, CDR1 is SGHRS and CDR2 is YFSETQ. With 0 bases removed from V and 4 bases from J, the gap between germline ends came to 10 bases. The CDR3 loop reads CASSLGPGSTGELFF. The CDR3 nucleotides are TGCGCCAGCAGCTTGGGTCCGGGGAGCACCGGGGAGCTGTTTTTT. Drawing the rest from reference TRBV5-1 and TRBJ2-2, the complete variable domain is KAGVTQTPRYLIKTRGQQVTLSCSPISGHRSVSWYQQTPGQGLQFLFEYFSETQRNKGNFPGRFSGRQFSNSRSEMNVSTLELGDSALYLCASSLGPGSTGELFFGEGSRLTVL.

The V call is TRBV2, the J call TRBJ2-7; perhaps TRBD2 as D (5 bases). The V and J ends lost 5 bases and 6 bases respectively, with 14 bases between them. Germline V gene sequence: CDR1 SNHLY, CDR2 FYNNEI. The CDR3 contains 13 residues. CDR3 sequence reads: CASSPLRGTEQYV. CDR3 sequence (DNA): TGTGCCAGCAGTCCCCTCCGGGGTACCGAGCAGTACGTC.

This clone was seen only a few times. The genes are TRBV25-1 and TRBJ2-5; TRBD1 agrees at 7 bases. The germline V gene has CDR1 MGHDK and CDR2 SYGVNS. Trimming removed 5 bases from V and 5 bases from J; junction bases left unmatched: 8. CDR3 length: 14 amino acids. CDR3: CASSPGGKGETQYF. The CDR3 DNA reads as TGTGCCAGCAGTCCAGGGGGAAAAGGGGAGACCCAGTACTTC.

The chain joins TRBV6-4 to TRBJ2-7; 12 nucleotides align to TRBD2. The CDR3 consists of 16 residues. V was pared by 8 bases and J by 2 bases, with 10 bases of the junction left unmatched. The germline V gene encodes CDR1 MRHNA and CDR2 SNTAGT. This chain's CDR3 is CASPTSGRAGPYEQYV. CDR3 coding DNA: TGTGCCAGCCCGACTAGCGGGAGAGCGGGCCCCTACGAGCAGTACGTC.

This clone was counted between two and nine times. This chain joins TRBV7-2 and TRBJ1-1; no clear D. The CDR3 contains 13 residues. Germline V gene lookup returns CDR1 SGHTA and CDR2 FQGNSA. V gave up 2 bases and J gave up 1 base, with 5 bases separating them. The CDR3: CASSLPWNTEAFF. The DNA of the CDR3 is TGTGCCAGCAGCTTACCCTGGAACACTGAAGCTTTCTTT.

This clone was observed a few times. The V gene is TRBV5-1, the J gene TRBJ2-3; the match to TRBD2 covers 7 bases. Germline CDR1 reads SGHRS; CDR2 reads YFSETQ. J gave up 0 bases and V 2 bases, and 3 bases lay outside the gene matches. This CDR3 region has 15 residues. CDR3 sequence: CASSLLAFSTDTQYF. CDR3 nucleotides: TGCGCCAGCAGCTTACTAGCGTTTAGCACAGATACGCAGTATTTT.

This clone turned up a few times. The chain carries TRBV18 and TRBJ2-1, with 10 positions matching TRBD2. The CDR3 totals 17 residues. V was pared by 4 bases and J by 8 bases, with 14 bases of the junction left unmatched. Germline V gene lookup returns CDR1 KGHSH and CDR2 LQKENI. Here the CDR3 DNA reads TGTGCCAGCTCACGTTCGTGGACTAGCGGACCCTTAGATGAGCAGTTCTTC. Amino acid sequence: CASSRSWTSGPLDEQFF.

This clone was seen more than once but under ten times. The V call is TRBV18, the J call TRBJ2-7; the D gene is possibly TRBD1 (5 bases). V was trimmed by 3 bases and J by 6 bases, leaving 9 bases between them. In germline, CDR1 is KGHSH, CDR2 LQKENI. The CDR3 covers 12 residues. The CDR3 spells CASSPQGAEQYF. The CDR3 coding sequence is TGTGCCAGCTCACCCCAGGGCGCCGAGCAGTACTTC.

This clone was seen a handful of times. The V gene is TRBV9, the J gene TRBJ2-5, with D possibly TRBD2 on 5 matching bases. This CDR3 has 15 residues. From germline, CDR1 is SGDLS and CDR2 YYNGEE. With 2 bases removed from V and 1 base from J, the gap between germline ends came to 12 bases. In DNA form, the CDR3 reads TGTGCCAGCAGCGTGTCCGGGAAGGGCCAAGAGACCCAGTACTTC. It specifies CASSVSGKGQETQYF. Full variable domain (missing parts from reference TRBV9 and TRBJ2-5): DSGVTQTPKHLITATGQRVTLRCSPRSGDLSVYWYQQSLDQGLQFLIQYYNGEERAKGNILERFSAQQFPDLHSELNLSSLELGDSALYFCASSVSGKGQETQYFGPGTRLLVL.

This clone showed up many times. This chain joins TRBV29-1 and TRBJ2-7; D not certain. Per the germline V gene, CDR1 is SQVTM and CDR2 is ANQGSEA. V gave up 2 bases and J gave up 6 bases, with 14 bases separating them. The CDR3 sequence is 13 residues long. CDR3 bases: TGCAGCGTTGAAAGACTCCCCGGTAGCGAGCAGTACGTC. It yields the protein CSVERLPGSEQYV.

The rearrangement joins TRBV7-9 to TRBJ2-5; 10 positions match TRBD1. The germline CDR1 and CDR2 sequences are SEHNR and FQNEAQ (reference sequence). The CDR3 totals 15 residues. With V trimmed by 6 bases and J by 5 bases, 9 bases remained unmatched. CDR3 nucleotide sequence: TGTGCCAGCAGACGCGGGACAGGGGCTGGCGAGACCCAGTACTTC. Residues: CASRRGTGAGETQYF.

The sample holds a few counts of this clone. The chain's CDR3 is CSVVWRTWRSGSPSEQFF. DNA for the CDR3: TGCAGCGTTGTTTGGAGAACTTGGCGGAGCGGGAGCCCGAGTGAGCAGTTCTTC. The V gene is TRBV29-1, the J gene TRBJ2-1; 8 positions agree with TRBD2. V lost 4 bases and J lost 9; bases outside the gene matches: 23. This CDR3 comprises 18 residues. Germline-derived CDR1 and CDR2 are SQVTM and ANQGSEA.

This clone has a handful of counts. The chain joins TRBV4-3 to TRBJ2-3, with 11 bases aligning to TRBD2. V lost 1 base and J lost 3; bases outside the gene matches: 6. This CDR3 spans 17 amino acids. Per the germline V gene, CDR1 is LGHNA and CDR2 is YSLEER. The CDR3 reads CASSQGVTSGETDTQYF. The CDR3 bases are TGCGCCAGCAGCCAAGGGGTGACTAGCGGGGAAACAGATACGCAGTATTTT.

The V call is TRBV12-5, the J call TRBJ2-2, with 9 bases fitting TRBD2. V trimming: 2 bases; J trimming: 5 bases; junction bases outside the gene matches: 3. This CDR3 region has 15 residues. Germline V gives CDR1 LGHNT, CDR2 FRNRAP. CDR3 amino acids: CASGLSLAGTGELFF. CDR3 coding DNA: TGTGCTAGTGGTTTGAGCCTAGCGGGAACCGGGGAGCTGTTTTTT.

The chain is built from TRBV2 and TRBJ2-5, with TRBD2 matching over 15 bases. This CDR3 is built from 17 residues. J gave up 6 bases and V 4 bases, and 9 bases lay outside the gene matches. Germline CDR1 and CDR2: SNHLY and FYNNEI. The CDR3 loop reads CASSGGLAGGPVKTQYF. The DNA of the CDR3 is TGTGCCAGCAGTGGCGGACTAGCGGGAGGGCCGGTGAAGACCCAGTACTTC.

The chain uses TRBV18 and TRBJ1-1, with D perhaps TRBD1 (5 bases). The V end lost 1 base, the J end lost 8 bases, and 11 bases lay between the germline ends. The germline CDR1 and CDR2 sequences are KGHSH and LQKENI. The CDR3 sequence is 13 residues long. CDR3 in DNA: TGTGCCAGCTCACCACTCGACAGCACCGAAGCTTTCTTT. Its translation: CASSPLDSTEAFF. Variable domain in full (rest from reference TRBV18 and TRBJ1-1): NAGVMQNPRHLVRRRGQEARLRCSPMKGHSHVYWYRQLPEEGLKFMVYLQKENIIDESGMPKERFSAEFPKEGPSILRIQQVVRGDSAAYFCASSPLDSTEAFFGQGTRLTVV.

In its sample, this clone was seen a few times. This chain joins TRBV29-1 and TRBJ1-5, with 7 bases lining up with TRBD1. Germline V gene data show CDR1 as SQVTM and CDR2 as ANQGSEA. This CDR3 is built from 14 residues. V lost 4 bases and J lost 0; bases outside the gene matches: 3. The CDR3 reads CSVGQGYSNQPQHF. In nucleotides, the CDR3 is TGCAGCGTTGGACAGGGCTATAGCAATCAGCCCCAGCATTTT.

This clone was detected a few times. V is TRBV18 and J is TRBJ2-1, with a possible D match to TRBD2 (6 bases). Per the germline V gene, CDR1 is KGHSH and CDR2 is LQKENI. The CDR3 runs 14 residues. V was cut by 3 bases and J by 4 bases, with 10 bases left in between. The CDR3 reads CASSPSLAYNEQFF. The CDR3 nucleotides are TGTGCCAGCTCACCTTCGCTAGCGTACAATGAGCAGTTCTTC.

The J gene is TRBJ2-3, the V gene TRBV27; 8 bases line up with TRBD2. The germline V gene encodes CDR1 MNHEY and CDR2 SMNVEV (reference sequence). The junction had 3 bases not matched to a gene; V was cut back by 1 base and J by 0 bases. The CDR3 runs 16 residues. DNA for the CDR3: TGTGCCAGCAGTTTATGGTCTAGCGGGAGCACAGATACGCAGTATTTT. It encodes CASSLWSSGSTDTQYF.